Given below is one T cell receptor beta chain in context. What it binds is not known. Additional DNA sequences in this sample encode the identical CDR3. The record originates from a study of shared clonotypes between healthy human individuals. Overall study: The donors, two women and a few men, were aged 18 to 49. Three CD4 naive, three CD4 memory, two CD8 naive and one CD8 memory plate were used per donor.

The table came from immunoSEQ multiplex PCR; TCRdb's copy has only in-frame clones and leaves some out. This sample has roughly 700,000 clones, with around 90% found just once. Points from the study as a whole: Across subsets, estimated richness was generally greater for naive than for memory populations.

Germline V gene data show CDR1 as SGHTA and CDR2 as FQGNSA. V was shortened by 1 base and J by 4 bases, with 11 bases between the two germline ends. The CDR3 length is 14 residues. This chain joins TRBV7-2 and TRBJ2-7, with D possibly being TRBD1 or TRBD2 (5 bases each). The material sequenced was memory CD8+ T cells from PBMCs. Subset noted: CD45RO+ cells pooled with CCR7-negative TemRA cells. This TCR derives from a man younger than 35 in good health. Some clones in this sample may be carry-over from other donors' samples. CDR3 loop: CASSLDWGLYEQYF. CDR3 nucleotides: TGTGCCAGCAGCTTAGACTGGGGGTTATACGAGCAGTACTTC.